Included here is one T cell receptor beta chain sequence, with context. Its antigen is unidentified. Trimming removed 4 bases at V and 0 bases at J, with 13 bases between. Germline CDR1 reads SGHDN; CDR2 reads FVKESK. The CDR3 sequence is 16 residues long. The second PCR ran roughly 7 to 11 cycles with a sample-barcoded 5' primer and J-beta primers. TCRdb ran MiXCR on the 5' RACE reads and lists one entry per CDR3 protein. The sample contains 700,000 to 1,000,000 distinct CDR3 sequences, around 45% of which appear only once. The data were obtained in a study of blood T cells in healthy people across ages. Across the study: The capture of about one barcoded beta molecule per two T cells was achieved by template switching.

Whole-study results and caveats: Higher diversity, along with more naive CD4+ cells, distinguished long-lived donors from aged donors. Diversity figures derived from one million T cells were judged to underestimate the true value.

The study recruited healthy Caucasian donors from Russia who were aged about 6 to 95. Input material: blood. The chain recombines TRBV14 with TRBJ2-4, with no clear D. The clonotype was recovered from a man aged 55 to 70 in good health. CDR3 sequence reads: CASSPKLGSAKNIQYF. The CDR3 DNA reads as TGTGCCAGCAGCCCAAAGCTAGGATCAGCCAAAAACATTCAGTACTTC.